This entry features one T cell receptor (beta chain) sequence. Antigen: not known. This sample was taken from a study of cytomegalovirus exposure and HLA in healthy donors. With 60 Vbeta and 13 Jbeta primers, the PCR was carried out. Libraries were prepared by immunoSEQ multiplex PCR; TCRdb keeps only in-frame clonotypes and omits some of them. The table includes some 76,000 clones, 84% detected once. Each of the donors was a healthy bone marrow donor. Per germline, CDR1 SQVTM and CDR2 ANQGSEA. The CDR3 runs 16 residues. With V trimmed by 5 bases and J by 4 bases, 12 bases remained unmatched. Study results and limitations: From TCR beta sequences, most subjects' HLA-A and HLA-B alleles were reportedly predicted accurately. Sequencing likely produced, as an artifact, a cluster of highly shared sequence variants.

The genes are TRBV29-1 and TRBJ2-1, with 9 bases identical to TRBD1. The sequence came from a woman between 45 and 60 years old in good health and CMV-seronegative. Sequenced material: PBMCs. The CDR3 sequence is CSVFTLGTGPYNEQFF. The CDR3 nucleotides read TGCAGCGTTTTTACCCTCGGGACAGGGCCTTACAATGAGCAGTTCTTC.